The 2 T cell receptor beta chains below all came from one sample that was sequenced in a study of beta chain features in type 1 diabetes. Study-level results: Patients with Type 1 diabetes showed moderately but significantly shorter TCRB CDR3s in all four CD4+ subsets.

Reverse transcribing all isolated RNA meant expressed TCRB transcripts were sequenced. Sequencing used immunoSEQ multiplex PCR; TCRdb keeps in-frame clones, though not all of them. This table has about 360,000 clones, 10% to 15% appearing once. No antigens are known for them. The sample was naive CD4+ T cells from blood. These receptors were obtained from a woman younger than 30 with type 1 diabetes.

This clone has more than one count but fewer than ten. The rearrangement uses TRBV4-3 and TRBJ2-5; a weak D match, TRBD1 (5 bases). CDR1 is LGHNA, CDR2 YSLEER, per germline. V lost 5 bases and J lost 0, with 7 bases in between. This CDR3 has 13 amino acids. CDR3 residues: CASSSTDQETQYF. The CDR3 DNA follows: TGCGCCAGCAGCTCGACAGACCAAGAGACCCAGTACTTC.

The rearrangement links TRBV10-3 to TRBJ1-5; 7 bases align to TRBD1. Per the germline V gene, CDR1 is ENHRY and CDR2 is SYGVKD. Losses at the gene ends were 6 bases for V and 7 bases for J; bases not matched to a gene: 6. The CDR3 loop spans 13 amino acids. CDR3 DNA: TGTGCCATCAGGTCGGAAGGGGGCCAGCCCCAGCATTTT. Its translation is CAIRSEGGQPQHF.